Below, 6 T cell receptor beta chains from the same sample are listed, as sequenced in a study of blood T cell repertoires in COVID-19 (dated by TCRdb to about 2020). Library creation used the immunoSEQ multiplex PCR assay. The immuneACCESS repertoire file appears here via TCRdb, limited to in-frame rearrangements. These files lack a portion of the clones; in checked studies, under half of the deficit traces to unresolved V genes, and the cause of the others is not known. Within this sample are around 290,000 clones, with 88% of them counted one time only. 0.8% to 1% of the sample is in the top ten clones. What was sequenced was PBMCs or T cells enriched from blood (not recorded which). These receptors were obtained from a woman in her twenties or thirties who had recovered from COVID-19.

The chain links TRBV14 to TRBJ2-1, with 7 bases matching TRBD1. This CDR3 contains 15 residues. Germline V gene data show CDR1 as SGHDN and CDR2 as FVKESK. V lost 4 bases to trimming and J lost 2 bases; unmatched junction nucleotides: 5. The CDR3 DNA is TGTGCCAGCAGCCCCTGGCAGGGGGCCTACAATGAGCAGTTCTTC. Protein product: CASSPWQGAYNEQFF. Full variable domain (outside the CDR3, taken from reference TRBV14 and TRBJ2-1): EAGVTQFPSHSVIEKGQTVTLRCDPISGHDNLYWYRRVMGKEIKFLLHFVKESKQDESGMPNNRFLAERTGGTYSTLKVQPAELEDSGVYFCASSPWQGAYNEQFFGPGTRLTVL.

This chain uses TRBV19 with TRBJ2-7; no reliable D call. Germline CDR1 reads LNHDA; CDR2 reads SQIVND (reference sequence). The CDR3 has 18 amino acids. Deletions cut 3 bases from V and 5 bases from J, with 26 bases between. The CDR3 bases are TGTGCCAGTAGTATTAGTCACGCGGTTGTCTCTCGACCCCACGAGCAGTACTTC. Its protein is CASSISHAVVSRPHEQYF.

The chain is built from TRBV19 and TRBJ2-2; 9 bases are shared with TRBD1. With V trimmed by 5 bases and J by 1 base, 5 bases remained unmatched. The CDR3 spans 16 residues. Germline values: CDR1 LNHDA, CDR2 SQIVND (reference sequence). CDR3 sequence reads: CASSAGQGRNTGELFF. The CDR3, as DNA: TGTGCCAGTAGTGCAGGACAGGGGCGGAACACCGGGGAGCTGTTTTTT.

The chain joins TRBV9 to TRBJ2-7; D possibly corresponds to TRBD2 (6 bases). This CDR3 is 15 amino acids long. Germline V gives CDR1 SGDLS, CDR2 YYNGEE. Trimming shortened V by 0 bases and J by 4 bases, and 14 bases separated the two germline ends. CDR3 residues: CASSVGGGVQYEQYF. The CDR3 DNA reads TGTGCCAGCAGCGTAGGTGGAGGGGTTCAGTACGAGCAGTACTTC.

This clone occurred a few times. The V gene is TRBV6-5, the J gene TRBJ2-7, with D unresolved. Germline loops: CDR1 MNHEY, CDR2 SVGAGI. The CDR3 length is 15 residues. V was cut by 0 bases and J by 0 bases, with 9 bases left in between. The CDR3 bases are TGTGCCAGCAGTTACTCGAGAGTTAGCTCCTACGAGCAGTACTTC. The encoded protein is CASSYSRVSSYEQYF.

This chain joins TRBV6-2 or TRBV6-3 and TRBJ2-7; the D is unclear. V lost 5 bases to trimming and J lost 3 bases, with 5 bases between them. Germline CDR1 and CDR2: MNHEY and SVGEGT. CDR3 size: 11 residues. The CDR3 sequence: CASSGLYEQYF. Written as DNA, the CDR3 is TGTGCCAGCAGTGGGCTCTACGAGCAGTACTTC.